This T cell receptor (beta chain) appears in the sequencing data of a study of cytomegalovirus exposure and HLA in healthy donors. General study results and limits: Rare TCR sequences predominated, though certain public TCRs were found in many donors.

In germline, CDR1 is LGHNA, CDR2 YSLEER. The length of the CDR3 is 18 residues. V lost 4 bases and J lost 6, with 25 bases in between. The study ran its PCR with 60 Vbeta and 13 Jbeta primers. The table came from immunoSEQ multiplex PCR; TCRdb's copy has only in-frame clones and leaves some out. Among approximately 110,000 clones listed, roughly an eighth were seen once. On this clone: The antigen remains unidentified.

Sequenced: PBMCs. This rearrangement joins TRBV4-3 to TRBJ2-1; tentatively, D is TRBD2 (8 bases). This TCR derives from a man between 35 and 55 years old in good health and CMV-seropositive. The CDR3 loop is CASSPRAGGIAGRNEQFF. The CDR3 nucleotides are TGCGCCAGCAGCCCCAGGGCAGGGGGTATAGCGGGACGCAATGAGCAGTTCTTC.